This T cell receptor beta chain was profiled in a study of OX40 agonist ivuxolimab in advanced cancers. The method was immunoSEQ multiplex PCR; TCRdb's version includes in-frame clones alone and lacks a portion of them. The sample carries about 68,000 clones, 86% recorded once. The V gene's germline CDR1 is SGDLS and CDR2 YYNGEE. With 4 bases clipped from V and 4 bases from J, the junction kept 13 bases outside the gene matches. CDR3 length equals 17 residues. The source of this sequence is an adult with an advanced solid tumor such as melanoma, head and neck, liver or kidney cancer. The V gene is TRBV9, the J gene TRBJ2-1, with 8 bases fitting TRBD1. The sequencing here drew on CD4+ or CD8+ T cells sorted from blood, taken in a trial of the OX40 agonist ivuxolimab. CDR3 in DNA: TGTGCCAGCAGCTTAAACCCCGAGGGACAGGCGTACAATGAGCAGTTCTTC. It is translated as CASSLNPEGQAYNEQFF. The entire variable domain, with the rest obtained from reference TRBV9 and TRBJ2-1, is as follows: DSGVTQTPKHLITATGQRVTLRCSPRSGDLSVYWYQQSLDQGLQFLIQYYNGEERAKGNILERFSAQQFPDLHSELNLSSLELGDSALYFCASSLNPEGQAYNEQFFGPGTRLTVL.